These 6 T cell receptor beta chains came from one sample sequenced in a study of blood T cells in healthy people across ages (dated by TCRdb to between 2014 and 2016). The library was made by 5' RACE. TCRdb records Illumina HiSeq 2500 as the sequencer. A second about 6 to 11 cycle PCR used a sample-barcoded 5' primer and a J-beta primer mix. TCRdb itself trimmed the public reads at Q25 with fastp, ran MiXCR and retained productive beta chains. For every CDR3 protein sequence, its rows merge into one entry that carries the most common genes and DNA. Counted in this sample were around 1,000,000 distinct CDR3 sequences; more than 30% of them appeared once. Under 15% of the sample is in the top ten clones. The source material was blood. These receptors originate from a man between 18 and 29 years old in good health.

This clonotype has a handful of counts. The CDR3 loop reads CASISQDRTGELFF. The DNA of the CDR3 is TGTGCCAGCATTTCGCAGGACAGGACCGGGGAGCTGTTTTTT. J is TRBJ2-2 and V is TRBV6-2 or TRBV6-3, with 7 bases matching TRBD1. The V gene end was trimmed by 7 bases and the J gene end by 5 bases; junction bases not matched to a gene: 7. Germline V gene lookup returns CDR1 MNHEY and CDR2 SVGEGT. The CDR3 spans 14 residues.

The chain couples TRBV5-1 to TRBJ1-6, with D unclear. Per germline, CDR1 SGHRS and CDR2 YFSETQ. Trimming removed 0 bases at V and 7 bases at J, with 17 bases between. The CDR3 has 17 amino acids. The CDR3 DNA sequence: TGCGCCAGCAGCTTGGGTCAGGTACTACTACAGAATTCACCCCTCCACTTT. It translates to CASSLGQVLLQNSPLHF.

With respect to this clonotype: One end of the junction does not line up with germline, which may come from a read error. The chain has TRBV9 and TRBJ1-1; weak D call: TRBD1 (6 bases). Germline CDR1 and CDR2: SGDLS and YYNGEE. This CDR3 has 15 residues. The CDR3 nucleotides are TGTGCCGGCAGCGTAGGGGGGGATTTGAACACTGAAGCTTTCTTT. It specifies CAGSVGGDLNTEAFF.

The chain carries TRBV29-1 and TRBJ2-7; maybe TRBD2 (6 bases). Deletions cut 2 bases from V and 7 bases from J, with 18 bases between. The V gene's germline CDR1 is SQVTM and CDR2 ANQGSEA. CDR3 size: 14 residues. CDR3 residues: CSVELRDPYNEQYF. As DNA, the CDR3 is TGCAGCGTTGAATTGCGGGATCCCTACAATGAGCAGTACTTC.

The rearrangement uses TRBV4-3 and TRBJ2-5; maybe TRBD1 (6 bases). The V gene lost 4 bases and the J gene lost 5 bases, with 20 bases spanning the gap. Germline lookup yields CDR1 LGHNA and CDR2 YSLEER. CDR3 length equals 16 residues. CDR3 sequence reads: CASSPSQTGHPETQYF. CDR3 coding DNA: TGCGCCAGCAGCCCTTCACAGACAGGCCATCCTGAGACCCAGTACTTC.

The chain combines TRBV4-2 with TRBJ1-1; D not resolved. This CDR3 comprises 15 residues. The ends were cut back, 6 bases at V and 5 bases at J, with 19 bases in the middle. From germline, CDR1 is LGHNA and CDR2 YNFKEQ. Written as DNA, the CDR3 is TGTGCCAGCAGACATACACCCATAATGGGGACTGAAGCTTTCTTT. It codes for CASRHTPIMGTEAFF.